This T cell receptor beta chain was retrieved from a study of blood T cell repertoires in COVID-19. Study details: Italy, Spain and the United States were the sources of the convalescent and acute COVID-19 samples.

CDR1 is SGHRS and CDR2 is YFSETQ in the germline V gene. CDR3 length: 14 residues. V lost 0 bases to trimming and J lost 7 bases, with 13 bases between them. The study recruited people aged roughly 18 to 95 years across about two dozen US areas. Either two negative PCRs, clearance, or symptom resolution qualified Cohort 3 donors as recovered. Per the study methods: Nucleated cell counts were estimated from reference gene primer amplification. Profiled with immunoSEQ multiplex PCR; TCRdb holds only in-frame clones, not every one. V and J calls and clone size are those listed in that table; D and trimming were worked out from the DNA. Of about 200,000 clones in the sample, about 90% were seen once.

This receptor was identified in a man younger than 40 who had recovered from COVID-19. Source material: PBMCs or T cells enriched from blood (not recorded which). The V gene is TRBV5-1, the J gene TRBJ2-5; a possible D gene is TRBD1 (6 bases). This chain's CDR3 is CASSLVAGDGTQYF. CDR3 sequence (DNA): TGCGCCAGCAGCTTGGTGGCAGGGGATGGGACCCAGTACTTC.